The rows below give T cell receptor beta chains drawn from one sample of a study of molecular identifiers for immune sequencing clone quantification. TCRdb analysed the PCR reads with MiXCR anew, one entry per CDR3 protein. Among some 680,000 distinct CDR3 sequences listed, roughly 23% were seen once. Material for sequencing was naive CD8+ T cells from blood, with Jurkat cell RNA spiked in. The source is a human donor in good health. Some libraries in this study had Jurkat cell RNA spiked in. Each CDR3 is given with its conserved first and last residue. D genes are given only for firm matches. Only part of the rows carry a size: once, few, many, or a class if the clone is expanded.

>many|NA|TRBV27|TRBJ2-3
CASSLAGYGVTDTQYF
TGTGCCAGCAGTTTGGCCGGGTACGGGGTTACAGATACGCAGTATTTT
>NA|NA|TRBV5-4|TRBJ1-1
CAVLQGGSRDTEAFF
TGTGCCGTTCTTCAGGGAGGGTCTAGGGACACTGAAGCTTTCTTT
>many|TRBD1|TRBV5-1|TRBJ1-1
CASSLGQGYTEAFF
TGTGCCAGCAGCTTGGGACAGGGGTACACTGAAGCTTTCTTT
>NA|NA|TRBV7-6|TRBJ2-7
CASSPLTDNFYEQYF
TGTGCCAGCAGCCCTCTCACAGACAACTTCTACGAGCAGTACTTC
>NA|TRBD1|TRBV3-1|TRBJ2-3
CASSPPTGQGAIDTQYF
TGTGCCAGCAGCCCGCCTACGGGACAGGGGGCTATTGATACGCAGTATTTT
>few|NA|TRBV3-2|TRBJ1-1
CASSQDLRGEYTEAFF
TGTGCCAGCAGCCAAGATCTGCGGGGTGAGTACACTGAAGCTTTCTTT
>few|NA|TRBV14|TRBJ1-4
CASSRIATAGEKLFF
TGTGCCAGCAGCCGAATTGCCACGGCGGGTGAAAAACTGTTTTTT
>NA|NA|TRBV6-2/TRBV6-3|TRBJ2-7
CASSPPGQGGDAQYF
TGTGCCAGCAGTCCCCCCGGACAGGGAGGGGACGCGCAGTACTTC
>many|TRBD1|TRBV29-1|TRBJ2-7
CSTLQGMNEQYF
TGCAGCACCCTACAGGGGATGAACGAGCAGTACTTC
>NA|TRBD1|TRBV5-3|TRBJ2-1
CASSPRDRGFF
TGTGCCAGCAGCCCCCGGGACAGGGGGTTCTTC
>NA|TRBD2|TRBV15|TRBJ2-3
CATSRSPGGRAGGDTQYF
TGTGCCACCAGCAGATCCCCCGGAGGGAGAGCGGGGGGGGATACGCAGTATTTT
>many|NA|TRBV7-9|TRBJ2-2
CASILIFGELFF
TGTGCCAGCATCTTAATCTTCGGGGAGCTGTTTTTT
>many|TRBD2|TRBV20-1|TRBJ2-3
CSASPRGVRRTDTQYF
TGCAGTGCTAGTCCGCGGGGGGTACGGAGAACAGATACGCAGTATTTT
>NA|TRBD1|TRBV13|TRBJ2-7
CASNPAPGQEPYEQYF
TGTGCCAGCAACCCGGCCCCGGGACAGGAGCCCTACGAGCAGTACTTC
>NA|TRBD1|TRBV6-2/TRBV6-3|TRBJ2-2
CASSYSLDRENTGELFF
TGTGCCAGCAGTTACTCCCTGGACAGGGAAAACACCGGGGAGCTGTTTTTT
>many|NA|TRBV12-3/TRBV12-4|TRBJ1-2
CASSFGPRRGYTF
TGTGCCAGCAGTTTCGGTCCCCGGAGGGGCTACACCTTC
>many|NA|TRBV12-3/TRBV12-4|TRBJ1-4
CASSWWMENEKLFF
TGTGCCAGCAGTTGGTGGATGGAAAATGAAAAACTGTTTTTT
>NA|NA|TRBV20-1|TRBJ1-1
CSAPRGLNTEAFF
TGCAGTGCCCCTCGGGGACTGAACACTGAAGCTTTCTTT
>few|NA|TRBV2|TRBJ2-7
CASTREDSYEQYF
TGTGCCAGCACCAGGGAGGATTCCTACGAGCAGTACTTC
>few|NA|TRBV24-1|TRBJ2-3
CATSDLRVGVADTQYF
TGTGCCACCAGTGATTTGCGGGTAGGGGTCGCAGATACGCAGTATTTT
>many|NA|TRBV12-3/TRBV12-4|TRBJ2-3
CASSSDLVTQYF
TGTGCCAGCAGTTCCGACCTCGTTACGCAGTATTTT
>few|TRBD1|TRBV30|TRBJ1-2
CAWSVSQGIGYTF
TGTGCCTGGAGTGTTTCACAGGGGATAGGCTACACCTTC